This T cell receptor (beta chain) stems from a study of blood T cells in healthy people across ages. Study-level findings and limits: Versus aged donors, long-lived donors had higher diversity and more naive CD4+ cells.

Alongside a J-beta primer mix, a sample-barcoded 5' primer served in a second PCR lasting about 7 to 12 cycles. TCRdb processed the 5' RACE reads anew with MiXCR; each CDR3 protein has one entry. Of around 800,000 distinct CDR3 sequences listed, about a quarter are singletons. This CDR3 is 14 amino acids long. The germline gives CDR1 PRHDT, CDR2 FYEKMQ (reference sequence). Deletions cut 4 bases from V and 8 bases from J, with 17 bases between. About this clonotype: Its antigen is not identified.

These records were also assigned to another study, of T cells of mothers and their children. That publication notes: Over five children and their three healthy Caucasian mothers were the donors.

The rearrangement joins TRBV13 to TRBJ1-2; D is ambiguous. Sequenced input: blood. This sequence was found in a boy aged 10-17 years in good health. The CDR3 nucleotides read TGTGCCAGCAGCTCCACCTCACAGATTGAAGGCTACACCTTC. It encodes CASSSTSQIEGYTF.